The 26 T cell receptor beta chains presented below share a single source sample, sequenced in a study of cytomegalovirus exposure and HLA in healthy donors. Assay: immunoSEQ multiplex PCR; the TCRdb copy retains only in-frame clones and omits some. Among 100,000 to 120,000 clones listed, around 95% were seen once. The sequencing sample was made of PBMCs. Receptor source: a woman between 18 and 30 years old in good health and CMV-seronegative.

The chain recombines TRBV27 with TRBJ2-6, with unresolved D. V shed 5 bases and J shed 1 base, with 15 bases lying between them. This CDR3 comprises 17 residues. Germline-derived CDR1 and CDR2 are MNHEY and SMNVEV (reference sequence). CDR3 region: CASSQSLYSSGANVLTF. CDR3 sequence (DNA): TGTGCCAGCAGTCAAAGCTTGTACTCGTCTGGGGCCAACGTCCTGACTTTC.

The chain carries TRBV18 and TRBJ2-3, with D maybe TRBD2 (6 bases). V lost 3 bases, J lost 2 bases, and 9 bases lay in between. From germline, CDR1 is KGHSH and CDR2 LQKENI. There are 14 residues in the CDR3. CDR3 sequence: CASSPGGTTDTQYF. The CDR3 nucleotides are TGTGCCAGCTCACCGGGCGGGACCACAGATACGCAGTATTTT.

For the CDR3, the DNA is TGTGCCAGCAGCGGGAGATCTAGCGACGAGCAGTACTTC. It specifies CASSGRSSDEQYF. V usage is TRBV5-4 and J usage is TRBJ2-7; maybe TRBD2 (6 bases). V lost 4 bases and J 5 bases, leaving 13 bases between the germline ends. The CDR3 sequence is 13 residues long. The germline V gene encodes CDR1 SGHNT and CDR2 YYREEE (reference sequence).

This chain joins TRBV27 and TRBJ2-7; TRBD1 might be the D (6 bases). Germline V gives CDR1 MNHEY, CDR2 SMNVEV (reference sequence). The V end lost 2 bases, the J end lost 1 base, and 12 bases lay between the germline ends. The CDR3 length is 15 residues. The CDR3 sequence: CASSLKGQGSYEQYF. CDR3 DNA: TGTGCCAGCAGTTTAAAGGGTCAGGGGTCCTACGAGCAGTACTTC.

V usage is TRBV4-1 and J usage is TRBJ2-3, with 10 bases lining up with TRBD2. J lost 2 bases, V lost 3 bases, and 2 bases had no gene match. The CDR3 contains 15 residues. Germline V lookup: CDR1 MGHRA, CDR2 YSYEKL. The CDR3 spells CASSHSGGYTDTQYF. For the CDR3, the DNA is TGCGCCAGCAGCCATAGCGGGGGGTACACAGATACGCAGTATTTT.

The V and J genes are TRBV19 and TRBJ2-7, with TRBD1 matching over 7 bases. Germline trimming cut 4 bases from V and 3 bases from J; bases unmatched to any gene: 3. From germline, CDR1 is LNHDA and CDR2 SQIVND (reference sequence). The CDR3 loop spans 13 amino acids. The CDR3 loop reads CASSTRQGYEQYF. Here the CDR3 DNA reads TGTGCCAGTAGTACCCGACAGGGCTACGAGCAGTACTTC.

The gene calls are TRBV7-6 and TRBJ1-2; the match to TRBD1 covers 12 bases. The CDR3 extends over 15 amino acids. V shed 3 bases and J 8 bases; nucleotides not matched to a gene: 7. The V gene's germline CDR1 is SGHVS and CDR2 FNYEAQ. The CDR3 bases are TGTGCCAGCAGCTTGGGGACAGGGGGCGCAGACGGCTACACCTTC. Protein: CASSLGTGGADGYTF.

The J gene is TRBJ1-5, the V gene TRBV14, with 7 bases matching TRBD1. Per germline, CDR1 SGHDN and CDR2 FVKESK. V trimming: 7 bases; J trimming: 6 bases; junction bases outside the gene matches: 15. This CDR3 region has 16 residues. This CDR3 is CASTPLQGLFGQPQHF. CDR3 nucleotide sequence: TGTGCCAGCACCCCCCTACAGGGGTTATTCGGTCAGCCCCAGCATTTT. Based on the CDR3 plus reference TRBV14 and TRBJ1-5, the full variable domain is EAGVTQFPSHSVIEKGQTVTLRCDPISGHDNLYWYRRVMGKEIKFLLHFVKESKQDESGMPNNRFLAERTGGTYSTLKVQPAELEDSGVYFCASTPLQGLFGQPQHFGDGTRLSIL.

V and J are TRBV7-9 and TRBJ2-7, with 10 nucleotides matching TRBD1. V lost 5 bases to trimming and J lost 5 bases; unmatched junction nucleotides: 12. The CDR3 has 16 residues. Germline values: CDR1 SEHNR, CDR2 FQNEAQ (reference sequence). CDR3 in amino acids: CASSPPRGQGVDEQYF. DNA of the CDR3: TGTGCCAGCAGCCCCCCTCGTGGACAGGGGGTCGACGAGCAGTACTTC.

The chain couples TRBV11-2 to TRBJ1-1; 8 positions match TRBD1. Germline V gives CDR1 SGHAT, CDR2 FQNNGV. The CDR3 runs to 15 residues. V shed 5 bases and J 5 bases; nucleotides not matched to a gene: 10. CDR3 sequence (DNA): TGTGCCAGCAGCCCCCGGACAGGGACGGGGACTGAAGCTTTCTTT. Translating it yields CASSPRTGTGTEAFF.

The V and J genes are TRBV2 and TRBJ1-1; no clear D gene. V was pared by 5 bases and J by 0 bases, with 16 bases between. In germline, CDR1 is SNHLY, CDR2 FYNNEI. The CDR3 is 16 amino acids. CDR3 residues: CASSTEGGLLNTEAFF. In DNA, the CDR3 is TGTGCCAGCAGTACAGAGGGTGGCTTACTGAACACTGAAGCTTTCTTT. Full variable domain (remainder filled in from reference TRBV2 and TRBJ1-1): EPEVTQTPSHQVTQMGQEVILRCVPISNHLYFYWYRQILGQKVEFLVSFYNNEISEKSEIFDDQFSVERPDGSNFTLKIRSTKLEDSAMYFCASSTEGGLLNTEAFFGQGTRLTVV.

This chain joins TRBV7-2 and TRBJ1-3; 9 bases map to TRBD1. In germline, CDR1 is SGHTA, CDR2 FQGNSA. The J segment lost 1 base and the V segment lost 4 bases, leaving 2 bases of the junction unmatched. The CDR3 covers 15 residues. CDR3 nucleotides: TGTGCCAGCAGCTCAGGGACAGGGTCTGGAAACACCATATATTTT. Translated, it gives CASSSGTGSGNTIYF.

CDR3 loop: CASSPLGGQGTVNTEAFF. The CDR3 coding sequence is TGTGCCAGCAGCCCACTAGGGGGACAGGGAACGGTCAACACTGAAGCTTTCTTT. This sequence joins TRBV5-6 and TRBJ1-1; 9 nucleotides agree with TRBD1. V lost 4 bases and J lost 2; bases outside the gene matches: 15. The CDR3 is 18 amino acids. CDR1 is SGHDT, CDR2 YYEEEE, per germline.

Only a few counts were recorded for this clone. The rearrangement uses TRBV11-2 and TRBJ1-1; a weak D match, TRBD1 (6 bases). CDR3 length equals 12 residues. Germline CDR1 SGHAT, CDR2 FQNNGV. Trimming took 1 base from V and 11 from J, leaving 11 bases between them. The CDR3 DNA sequence: TGTGCCAGCAGCTTAGGGCAGGGGTCGGCTTTCTTT. As protein: CASSLGQGSAFF.

V and J are TRBV27 and TRBJ2-3, with no clear D. Trimming removed 5 bases at V and 2 bases at J, with 8 bases between. The CDR3 contains 13 residues. The V gene's germline CDR1 is MNHEY and CDR2 SMNVEV (reference sequence). The CDR3 nucleotides are TGTGCCAGCAGTCTCCTATACACAGATACGCAGTATTTT. Translating it yields CASSLLYTDTQYF.

The chain joins TRBV15 to TRBJ1-1; D might be TRBD1 (6 bases). Germline CDR1 reads LNHNV; CDR2 reads YYDKDF (reference sequence). This CDR3 has 13 amino acids. V was shortened by 2 bases and J by 7 bases, with 11 bases between the two germline ends. In DNA, the CDR3 is TGTGCCACCAGCAGACTTGACAGGAATGAAGCTTTCTTT. Its translation is CATSRLDRNEAFF.

The chain recombines TRBV30 with TRBJ1-4; D call uncertain. The CDR3 runs 13 residues. Germline loops: CDR1 GTSNPN, CDR2 SVGIG (reference sequence). Trimming removed 3 bases at V and 8 bases at J, with 13 bases between. As DNA, the CDR3 is TGTGCCTGGAGGGCCCCCGAGCGGGAAAAACTGTTTTTT. Its protein is CAWRAPEREKLFF.

This rearrangement joins TRBV7-6 to TRBJ2-5; D perhaps matches TRBD1 (5 bases). Trimming cost V 4 bases and J 2 bases, with 11 bases left between them. The CDR3 sequence is 14 residues long. CDR1 and CDR2 from the germline V gene are SGHVS and FNYEAQ. The CDR3, as DNA: TGTGCCAGCAGCTCCGCCCACAGGCAAGAGACCCAGTACTTC. Amino acids: CASSSAHRQETQYF.

The chain couples TRBV6-4 to TRBJ1-2, with D hard to call. The V gene lost 0 bases and the J gene lost 0 bases, with 8 bases spanning the gap. The germline V gene has CDR1 MRHNA and CDR2 SNTAGT. The CDR3 consists of 15 residues. The CDR3 here is CASSDSTETNYGYTF. The CDR3 DNA follows: TGTGCCAGCAGTGACTCGACGGAGACTAACTATGGCTACACCTTC.

The chain joins TRBV28 to TRBJ1-2; weak D call: TRBD1 (5 bases). Trimming took off 10 bases at V and 7 bases at J, with 13 bases between the two ends. This CDR3 has 11 residues. Looked up from germline, CDR1 is MDHEN and CDR2 is SYDVKM. Here the CDR3 reads CATGWGVGYTF. For the CDR3, the DNA is TGTGCCACCGGGTGGGGGGTTGGCTACACCTTC.

The rearrangement links TRBV15 to TRBJ2-1, with D possibly matching TRBD2 (6 bases). V lost 0 bases, J lost 7 bases, and 16 bases lay in between. This CDR3 region has 16 residues. CDR1 and CDR2 (germline): LNHNV, YYDKDF (reference sequence). The CDR3 sequence is CATSRDGGAGLNEQFF. In DNA, the CDR3 is TGTGCCACCAGCAGAGATGGGGGTGCGGGGTTGAATGAGCAGTTCTTC.

CDR3 coding DNA: TGTGCCAGCAGCTTCGGGACTAGCAACTACGAGCAGTACTTC. Protein product: CASSFGTSNYEQYF. The chain recombines TRBV11-2 with TRBJ2-7; 9 nucleotides match TRBD2. CDR1 and CDR2 from the germline V gene are SGHAT and FQNNGV. V lost 3 bases, J lost 3 bases, and 3 bases stayed unmatched. The CDR3 loop spans 14 amino acids.

V gene TRBV4-1 combines with J gene TRBJ2-2; 8 nucleotides match TRBD1. The V and J ends lost 1 base and 7 bases, in that order; junction bases with no gene match: 11. CDR3 length: 17 amino acids. Germline V gives CDR1 MGHRA, CDR2 YSYEKL. For the CDR3, the DNA is TGCGCCAGCAGCCAAGGTCAGGGGGCTATCGGAATCGGGGAGCTGTTTTTT. It translates to CASSQGQGAIGIGELFF.

The chain carries TRBV5-1 and TRBJ2-7; 11 nucleotides align to TRBD2. V shed 3 bases and J 3 bases; nucleotides not matched to a gene: 5. The V gene's germline CDR1 is SGHRS and CDR2 YFSETQ. The CDR3 is 15 residues long. CDR3 bases: TGCGCCAGCAGCTACACTAGCGGGGGTCACTACGAGCAGTACTTC. Encoded protein: CASSYTSGGHYEQYF.

The chain carries TRBV7-9 and TRBJ1-4, with 10 bases that match TRBD1. The CDR3 length is 14 residues. CDR1 SEHNR and CDR2 FQNEAQ come from the germline V gene (reference sequence). With V trimmed by 7 bases and J by 8 bases, 7 bases remained unmatched. The CDR3 region is CASTTWDRGEKLFF. CDR3 coding DNA: TGTGCCAGCACCACGTGGGACAGGGGCGAAAAACTGTTTTTT.

The chain couples TRBV4-1 to TRBJ1-1; a weak D match, TRBD1 (5 bases). CDR3 length: 16 residues. Per germline, CDR1 MGHRA and CDR2 YSYEKL. Trimming left V 3 bases short and J 0 bases short, with 14 bases between. In DNA form, the CDR3 reads TGCGCCAGCAGCCAGGGACTCCTTAGCATGAACACTGAAGCTTTCTTT. Its protein product is CASSQGLLSMNTEAFF.